Each of the 23 T cell receptor beta chains below was sequenced from the same sample in a study of technical replicates of blood from a handful of donors. The protocol was immunoSEQ multiplex PCR, while the TCRdb copy is restricted to in-frame clones and leaves out a portion. The sample includes approximately 58,000 clones, approximately 86% of them seen just once. The sequenced sample was PBMCs. The receptor set was obtained from a human donor in good health. Some clones in this sample may be carry-over from other donors' samples.

The CDR3: CASTQVGEGEQFF. DNA for the CDR3: TGTGCCAGCACCCAAGTGGGGGAGGGAGAGCAGTTCTTC. V is TRBV2 and J is TRBJ2-1; 7 bases align to TRBD2. The CDR3 contains 13 residues. Losses at the gene ends were 7 bases for V and 10 bases for J; bases not matched to a gene: 10. CDR1 and CDR2 (germline): SNHLY, FYNNEI.

The rearrangement links TRBV5-1 to TRBJ2-3, with a weak D call TRBD2 (6 bases). CDR1 SGHRS and CDR2 YFSETQ come from the germline V gene. The germline V and J ends were trimmed by 7 bases and 2 bases, with 14 bases remaining between them. CDR3 length: 14 residues. Here the CDR3 reads CASFQGEATDTQYF. CDR3 nucleotide sequence: TGCGCCAGCTTCCAAGGGGAGGCCACAGATACGCAGTATTTT. Drawing the rest from reference TRBV5-1 and TRBJ2-3, the complete variable domain is KAGVTQTPRYLIKTRGQQVTLSCSPISGHRSVSWYQQTPGQGLQFLFEYFSETQRNKGNFPGRFSGRQFSNSRSEMNVSTLELGDSALYLCASFQGEATDTQYFGPGTRLTVL.

The J gene is TRBJ2-7, the V gene TRBV5-1, with D unclear. Trimming removed 0 bases at V and 6 bases at J, with 4 bases between. The germline V gene has CDR1 SGHRS and CDR2 YFSETQ. This CDR3 has 11 amino acids. DNA for the CDR3: TGCGCCAGCAGCTTGGGTCTCGAGCAGTACTTC. This codes for CASSLGLEQYF.

The rearrangement links TRBV7-9 to TRBJ1-6, with no clear D. This CDR3 is 15 amino acids long. Germline values: CDR1 SEHNR, CDR2 FQNEAQ (reference sequence). V was shortened by 1 base and J by 9 bases, with 13 bases between the two germline ends. The CDR3 sequence: CASSLGTAFSSPLHF. Written as DNA, the CDR3 is TGTGCCAGCAGCTTAGGAACAGCCTTCAGTTCACCCCTCCACTTT.

The chain is built from TRBV6-6 and TRBJ1-6, with D maybe TRBD1 (5 bases). The CDR3 extends over 15 amino acids. V gave up 4 bases and J gave up 8 bases, with 15 bases separating them. CDR1 and CDR2 from the germline V gene are MNHNY and SVGAGI (reference sequence). This chain's CDR3 is CASSWARASDSPLHF. Written as DNA, the CDR3 is TGTGCCAGCAGTTGGGCCAGGGCGTCGGATTCACCCCTCCACTTT.

This clone was counted a single time. The chain combines TRBV11-2 with TRBJ2-2, with a possible D match to TRBD2 (6 bases). This CDR3 spans 16 amino acids. V lost 1 base and J 4 bases, leaving 13 bases between the germline ends. Per germline, CDR1 SGHAT and CDR2 FQNNGV. This CDR3 reads CASSLALGTGTGELFF. Written as DNA, the CDR3 is TGTGCCAGCAGCTTAGCCCTAGGGACTGGCACCGGGGAGCTGTTTTTT.

This chain links TRBV4-1 with TRBJ2-7; D gene uncertain. Germline loops: CDR1 MGHRA, CDR2 YSYEKL. This CDR3 region has 15 residues. Between the trimmed V and J ends, which lost 1 base and 5 bases, there was a span of 15 bases. Here the CDR3 DNA reads TGCGCCAGCAGCCAAGTTGGCAGGCTGCGCCACGAGCAGTACTTC. As protein: CASSQVGRLRHEQYF.

The CDR3 DNA reads TGTGCCAGCGACGTAGCCTGGACAGGGGGCCACAATGAGCAGTTCTTC. Translation gives CASDVAWTGGHNEQFF. The chain couples TRBV7-9 to TRBJ2-1; 11 positions match TRBD1. Germline V gives CDR1 SEHNR, CDR2 FQNEAQ (reference sequence). The V and J ends lost 8 bases and 5 bases, in that order; junction bases with no gene match: 11. This CDR3 has 16 amino acids.

The chain recombines TRBV9 with TRBJ2-5; D gene ambiguous. This CDR3 contains 13 residues. Germline assignment: CDR1 SGDLS and CDR2 YYNGEE. Trimming pared 4 bases from V and 0 bases from J, leaving 7 bases between. The CDR3 DNA follows: TGTGCCAGCAGCTCCCCGTACCAAGAGACCCAGTACTTC. This sequence encodes CASSSPYQETQYF.

CDR3 sequence (DNA): TGTGCCAGCAGCGTAGAGGGAGGCAATCAGCCCCAGCATTTT. It translates to CASSVEGGNQPQHF. The chain combines TRBV9 with TRBJ1-5; no clear D gene. CDR1 is SGDLS, CDR2 YYNGEE, per germline. The CDR3 sequence is 14 residues long. V gave up 0 bases and J gave up 2 bases, with 6 bases separating them.

The chain recombines TRBV7-9 with TRBJ1-1; 8 bases fit TRBD1. CDR1 is SEHNR and CDR2 is FQNEAQ in the germline V gene (reference sequence). The trim removed 5 bases at V and 2 bases at J, leaving 7 bases unmatched. This CDR3 region has 15 residues. The CDR3 is CASSGGQGTNTEAFF. CDR3 coding DNA: TGTGCCAGCAGCGGAGGACAGGGAACTAACACTGAAGCTTTCTTT.

The CDR3 sequence is CASSQDPQAGTDTQYF. As DNA, the CDR3 is TGCGCCAGCAGCCAAGATCCCCAGGCCGGCACAGATACGCAGTATTTT. The rearrangement links TRBV4-1 to TRBJ2-3; D is uncertain. CDR3 size: 16 residues. Germline V gives CDR1 MGHRA, CDR2 YSYEKL. V lost 0 bases and J 1 base, leaving 11 bases between the germline ends.

This clone has a handful of counts. The chain has TRBV6-1 and TRBJ2-5; 7 bases are shared with TRBD2. Trimming took 8 bases from V and 4 from J; bases not matched to a gene: 10. There are 14 residues in the CDR3. Germline V gives CDR1 MNHNS, CDR2 SASEGT. The CDR3 sequence: CASGRVAGTETQYF. CDR3 bases: TGTGCCAGCGGGAGAGTAGCGGGCACAGAGACCCAGTACTTC.

This sequence joins TRBV12-2 and TRBJ2-5; the DNA was not used to check the table's D call, TRBD2. TRBV12-2 is given as a pseudogene. The CDR3 consists of 15 residues. The CDR3 sequence: CASRLASVPGETQYF. CDR3 bases: TGTGCAAGTCGCCTCGCTTCGGTCCCGGGGGAGACCCAGTACTTC.

The chain couples TRBV18 to TRBJ2-5; possibly TRBD1 for D (5 bases). The V gene lost 2 bases and the J gene lost 1 base, with 14 bases spanning the gap. CDR1 is KGHSH and CDR2 is LQKENI in the germline V gene. This CDR3 has 16 residues. CDR3 coding DNA: TGTGCCAGCTCACCAGGGGCGAACGAACCCCAAGAGACCCAGTACTTC. Amino acids: CASSPGANEPQETQYF.

The chain employs TRBV6-4 and TRBJ2-1; 8 bases agree with TRBD2. V lost 10 bases and J lost 6; bases outside the gene matches: 11. Germline V gene lookup returns CDR1 MRHNA and CDR2 SNTAGT. The CDR3 is made up of 14 amino acids. The CDR3 reads CATRLREGINEQFF. The CDR3 nucleotides are TGTGCCACCCGTTTACGGGAGGGCATCAATGAGCAGTTCTTC.

The chain has TRBV7-9 and TRBJ2-5; D possibly corresponds to TRBD1 (7 bases). The germline V gene has CDR1 SEHNR and CDR2 FQNEAQ (reference sequence). Trimming shortened V by 5 bases and J by 2 bases, and 15 bases separated the two germline ends. This CDR3 region has 15 residues. CDR3 nucleotides: TGTGCCAGCAGCCCCAGGGGGGCCTTACAAGAGACCCAGTACTTC. The encoded protein is CASSPRGALQETQYF.

This chain uses TRBV5-1 with TRBJ2-5; the match to TRBD2 covers 13 bases. Germline CDR1 and CDR2: SGHRS and YFSETQ. The CDR3 is 16 residues long. V shed 2 bases and J 5 bases; nucleotides not matched to a gene: 6. This chain's CDR3 is CASSFTGTSGAETQYF. The CDR3 region has the DNA TGCGCCAGCAGCTTTACCGGGACTAGCGGGGCCGAGACCCAGTACTTC.

CDR3 coding DNA: TGTGCCAGCAGCTTAGATAGCGCGGGGTTGAGCAATCAGCCCCAGCATTTT. This gives the protein CASSLDSAGLSNQPQHF. This rearrangement joins TRBV7-9 to TRBJ1-5, with D hard to call. The CDR3 extends over 17 amino acids. Germline CDR1 SEHNR, CDR2 FQNEAQ (reference sequence). With 1 base removed from V and 1 base from J, the gap between germline ends came to 14 bases.

This rearrangement joins TRBV19 to TRBJ2-1; tentatively, D is TRBD2 (5 bases). CDR1 is LNHDA and CDR2 is SQIVND in the germline V gene (reference sequence). The CDR3 is 16 amino acids. The V end was cut by 4 bases, the J end by 2 bases, with 15 bases between. Here the CDR3 DNA reads TGTGCCAGTAGTAAAAAACTAGACCATCCCTACAATGAGCAGTTCTTC. It codes for CASSKKLDHPYNEQFF. Variable domain in full (rest from reference TRBV19 and TRBJ2-1): DGGITQSPKYLFRKEGQNVTLSCEQNLNHDAMYWYRQDPGQGLRLIYYSQIVNDFQKGDIAEGYSVSREKKESFPLTVTSAQKNPTAFYLCASSKKLDHPYNEQFFGPGTRLTVL.

The rearrangement joins TRBV7-7 to TRBJ2-3; 11 bases line up with TRBD2. Losses at the gene ends were 5 bases for V and 5 bases for J; bases not matched to a gene: 6. Germline CDR1 and CDR2: SSHAT and FNYEAQ (reference sequence). The CDR3 extends over 15 amino acids. CDR3 bases: TGTGCCAGCAGCCCGGGACTAGCGGATGGAGATACGCAGTATTTT. Residues: CASSPGLADGDTQYF.

This sequence joins TRBV20-1 and TRBJ2-7; TRBD2 is a possible D gene (6 bases). V was cut by 3 bases and J by 6 bases, with 9 bases left in between. The CDR3 length is 11 residues. Germline values: CDR1 DFQATT, CDR2 SNEGSKA (reference sequence). The CDR3, as DNA: TGCAGTGCTAGTCCCGGGGGCGAGCAGTACTTC. Translated: CSASPGGEQYF.

V usage is TRBV4-3 and J usage is TRBJ1-1; 10 positions agree with TRBD1. CDR1 and CDR2 from the germline V gene are LGHNA and YSLEER. The J segment lost 5 bases and the V segment lost 5 bases, leaving 8 bases of the junction unmatched. The CDR3 totals 15 residues. The CDR3 here is CASSNPGQGITEAFF. Written as DNA, the CDR3 is TGCGCCAGCAGCAACCCGGGACAGGGGATAACTGAAGCTTTCTTT.